The entry below gives a single T cell receptor (beta chain) sequence along with its context. Per the germline V gene, CDR1 is SGHAT and CDR2 is FQNNGV. Trimming took off 7 bases at V and 7 bases at J, with 19 bases between the two ends. The CDR3 is made up of 14 amino acids. The TCRbeta library was prepared with unique molecular identifiers. In TCRdb, the PCR reads were re-called with MiXCR into one record per CDR3 protein. Found here are about 540,000 distinct CDR3 sequences, around 17% of them singletons; the top ten hold approximately 3%. These data originate in a study of T-cell reconstitution after alpha-beta-depleted transplantation in children.

The receptor comes from a human donor who donated a stem cell graft to a child with acute lymphoblastic leukemia. The specimen comprised PBMCs from the stem cell graft donor, sampled from the stem cell graft. J is TRBJ1-1 and V is TRBV11-2, with a tentative D call TRBD1 (5 bases). CDR3: CASTLVNGHLEAFF. The DNA for the CDR3 is TGTGCCAGCACCTTGGTGAATGGACACCTTGAAGCTTTCTTT.